The T cell receptor (beta chain) described here comes from a study of CD8 T cells in Susac syndrome. The CDR3 contains 14 residues. Trimming took 4 bases from V and 0 from J, leaving 9 bases between them. Germline V gene sequence: CDR1 MNHEY, CDR2 SVGAGI. cDNA came from roughly 0.5 to 1 ug RNA primed by random hexamers. The TCR beta CDR3 was amplified by immunoSEQ multiplex PCR across 54 Vbeta, 13 Jbeta. MiXCR, applied by TCRdb to the immunoSEQ multiplex PCR reads, yields one record per CDR3 protein. Of 150,000 to 200,000 distinct CDR3 sequences listed, about 94% are singletons. Sequencing of TCR beta was undertaken in CD8+ and CD4+ T cells derived from blood. Healthy donors were controls matched for age and sex.

Specimen: CD4+ T cells from PBMCs. The chain couples TRBV6-5 to TRBJ1-1; D not certain. This clonotype was obtained from a human donor in good health. This CDR3 is CASSFGRMNTEAFF. The CDR3, as DNA: TGTGCCAGCAGTTTTGGGAGAATGAACACTGAAGCTTTCTTT.